This T cell receptor (beta chain) was documented in a study of blood T cell repertoires in COVID-19. Study-level information: The United States, Italy and Spain supplied acute and convalescent COVID-19 samples.

Per the original methods: Cell counts per sample came from amplifying reference gene primers. Measured with immunoSEQ multiplex PCR; TCRdb has only the in-frame clones, and not every one. V and J calls and clone size are as listed in that table; D and trimming were resolved from the DNA. Here the sample spans 85,000 to 100,000 clones, roughly nine tenths being singletons. This clone was seen only once. Per germline, CDR1 ENHRY and CDR2 SYGVKD. Trimming removed 4 bases from V and 2 bases from J; junction bases left unmatched: 5. The CDR3 spans 15 residues. The TCR originated in a man in his 60s with acute or convalescent COVID-19. The chain links TRBV10-3 to TRBJ2-3; TRBD2 matches 8 bases. The sample comprised peripheral blood. CDR3 sequence: CAISGHGGATDTQYF. CDR3 in DNA: TGTGCCATCAGTGGCCACGGGGGGGCCACAGATACGCAGTATTTT.